A single sample is the source of the 32 T cell receptor beta chains below, sequenced in a study of blood T cell repertoires in COVID-19. The method was immunoSEQ multiplex PCR; TCRdb's version includes in-frame clones alone and lacks a portion of them. The top ten clones hold about 1% of a sample with some 300,000 clones, 90% of them seen once. The sequenced sample consisted of peripheral blood. The origin of the receptors is a woman in her thirties or forties with COVID-19, enrolled during active disease.

A word on this clone: An end of the junction does not agree with germline; a read error may underlie this. CDR3 residues: CASSQGPRTNTGELFF. The CDR3 coding sequence is TGTGCCAGCAGTCAAGGGCCGCGGACGAACACCGGGGAGCTGTTTTTT. This chain links TRBV4-2 with TRBJ2-2; D is uncertain. The CDR3 covers 16 residues. CDR1 and CDR2 from the germline V gene are LGHNA and YNFKEQ.

The V call is TRBV6-1, the J call TRBJ2-7; TRBD1 matches 10 bases. With V trimmed by 1 base and J by 2 bases, 2 bases remained unmatched. CDR3 size: 15 residues. The germline V gene has CDR1 MNHNS and CDR2 SASEGT. CDR3 sequence: CASSEEGTGAYEQYF. In DNA form, the CDR3 reads TGTGCCAGCAGTGAAGAAGGGACAGGGGCCTACGAGCAGTACTTC.

The V gene is TRBV5-1, the J gene TRBJ2-1; 9 bases align to TRBD1. J gave up 8 bases and V 5 bases, and 14 bases lay outside the gene matches. The germline V gene encodes CDR1 SGHRS and CDR2 YFSETQ. The CDR3 totals 16 residues. The CDR3 protein is CASSFTGGAERDEQFF. Here the CDR3 DNA reads TGCGCCAGCAGTTTCACAGGGGGCGCTGAACGTGATGAGCAGTTCTTC. Complete variable domain (other parts from reference TRBV5-1 and TRBJ2-1): KAGVTQTPRYLIKTRGQQVTLSCSPISGHRSVSWYQQTPGQGLQFLFEYFSETQRNKGNFPGRFSGRQFSNSRSEMNVSTLELGDSALYLCASSFTGGAERDEQFFGPGTRLTVL.

The chain links TRBV20-1 to TRBJ2-5; a weak D match, TRBD2 (5 bases). V lost 3 bases, J lost 4 bases, and 15 bases lay in between. This CDR3 has 14 residues. In germline, CDR1 is DFQATT, CDR2 SNEGSKA (reference sequence). DNA for the CDR3: TGCAGTGCTAGTCCCCGGGGATCGGGAGAGACCCAGTACTTC. Translation: CSASPRGSGETQYF.

This chain links TRBV2 with TRBJ2-5; 7 positions agree with TRBD1. CDR3 size: 13 residues. V shed 6 bases and J 3 bases; nucleotides not matched to a gene: 4. CDR1 and CDR2 (germline): SNHLY, FYNNEI. CDR3 sequence: CASRGQTKETQYF. CDR3 coding DNA: TGTGCCAGCAGGGGACAGACCAAAGAGACCCAGTACTTC.

V is TRBV4-3 and J is TRBJ1-2, with D uncertain. Trimming pared 0 bases from V and 8 bases from J, leaving 16 bases between. Germline loops: CDR1 LGHNA, CDR2 YSLEER. This CDR3 region has 15 residues. CDR3 residues: CASSQEIGPREGYTF. The CDR3 region has the DNA TGCGCCAGCAGCCAAGAAATAGGGCCGAGGGAAGGCTACACCTTC.

The V and J genes are TRBV27 and TRBJ2-2; 7 positions agree with TRBD1. This CDR3 is built from 16 residues. Germline loops: CDR1 MNHEY, CDR2 SMNVEV (reference sequence). Trimming at V came to 7 bases and at J to 1 base, leaving 9 bases not matched to a gene. This CDR3 reads CASKPTGQVNTGELFF. The CDR3 DNA is TGTGCCAGCAAACCAACCGGACAGGTGAACACCGGGGAGCTGTTTTTT.

The chain is built from TRBV29-1 and TRBJ1-3, with TRBD1 matching 9 bases. V dropped 7 bases and J dropped 3; count of bases not matched to a gene: 7. Per germline, CDR1 SQVTM and CDR2 ANQGSEA. This CDR3 is 14 amino acids long. The CDR3 DNA follows: TGCAGCGGGAAGGGACAGGGCTTTGGAAACACCATATATTTT. The encoded protein is CSGKGQGFGNTIYF.

This rearrangement joins TRBV19 to TRBJ2-1; 8 bases are shared with TRBD2. CDR3 size: 15 residues. Germline lookup yields CDR1 LNHDA and CDR2 SQIVND (reference sequence). V dropped 5 bases and J dropped 10; count of bases not matched to a gene: 13. CDR3 loop: CASSLGGAGAGEQFF. For the CDR3, the DNA is TGTGCCAGTAGTCTGGGGGGAGCGGGGGCAGGGGAGCAGTTCTTC. Filled out from reference TRBV19 and TRBJ2-1, the complete variable domain reads DGGITQSPKYLFRKEGQNVTLSCEQNLNHDAMYWYRQDPGQGLRLIYYSQIVNDFQKGDIAEGYSVSREKKESFPLTVTSAQKNPTAFYLCASSLGGAGAGEQFFGPGTRLTVL.

The chain links TRBV3-1 (or the pseudogene TRBV3-2) to TRBJ1-6, with D tentatively TRBD1 (5 bases). Trimming left V 4 bases short and J 7 bases short, with 11 bases between. The CDR3 runs 14 residues. Germline loops: CDR1 LGHDT, CDR2 YNNKEL (reference sequence). The CDR3 spells CASSPGGGNSPLHF. In DNA form, the CDR3 reads TGTGCCAGCAGCCCCGGGGGGGGGAATTCACCCCTCCACTTT.

The V call is TRBV5-4, the J call TRBJ1-2; D unclear. Trimming took 2 bases from V and 0 from J, leaving 8 bases between them. This CDR3 is built from 14 residues. Germline V lookup: CDR1 SGHNT, CDR2 YYREEE (reference sequence). The CDR3 DNA follows: TGTGCCAGCAGCTTCCCGGGGACTAACTATGGCTACACCTTC. It is translated as CASSFPGTNYGYTF.

The genes are TRBV2 and TRBJ2-1; D might be TRBD1 (5 bases). V lost 10 bases and J lost 0, with 19 bases in between. CDR1 and CDR2 (germline): SNHLY, FYNNEI. This CDR3 spans 16 amino acids. The chain's CDR3 is CATAAARQSSYNEQFF. DNA of the CDR3: TGTGCCACCGCAGCTGCGCGACAGAGCTCCTACAATGAGCAGTTCTTC.

This chain connects TRBV18 to TRBJ2-7, with D tentatively TRBD1 (6 bases). Germline CDR1 and CDR2: KGHSH and LQKENI. The CDR3 consists of 15 residues. V was cut by 5 bases and J by 4 bases, with 18 bases left in between. CDR3 nucleotides: TGTGCCAGCTCAACCAGTAGGACAGTGAAATACGAGCAGTACTTC. It specifies CASSTSRTVKYEQYF.

The chain uses TRBV27 and TRBJ1-1; D remains ambiguous. Germline V lookup: CDR1 MNHEY, CDR2 SMNVEV (reference sequence). The CDR3 contains 13 residues. V dropped 6 bases and J dropped 1 base, with 9 bases sitting between them. Written as DNA, the CDR3 is TGTGCCAGCAGCATAAAGAGGAACACTGAAGCTTTCTTT. Residues: CASSIKRNTEAFF.

V usage is TRBV20-1 and J usage is TRBJ1-1; possible D gene TRBD1, 5 bases. CDR1 and CDR2 (germline): DFQATT, SNEGSKA (reference sequence). Trimming stripped 3 bases from V and 5 bases from J, with 13 bases between. This CDR3 has 13 amino acids. The CDR3 DNA is TGCAGTGCTAGTAGGGGTGGGACTACTGAAGCTTTCTTT. It codes for CSASRGGTTEAFF.

The rearrangement uses TRBV5-1 and TRBJ1-1; D is undetermined. The CDR3 runs to 12 residues. Germline CDR1 SGHRS, CDR2 YFSETQ. The V and J ends lost 4 bases and 6 bases respectively, with 10 bases between them. The CDR3 sequence is CASSVVGAEAFF. In nucleotides, the CDR3 is TGCGCCAGCAGCGTCGTCGGTGCTGAAGCTTTCTTT.

The V and J genes are TRBV7-3 and TRBJ2-1; 7 bases align to TRBD1. The CDR3 consists of 14 residues. CDR1 and CDR2 from the germline V gene are SGHTA and FQGTGA. The J segment lost 7 bases and the V segment lost 3 bases, leaving 6 bases of the junction unmatched. The CDR3: CASSFTARGNEQFF. The CDR3 DNA is TGTGCCAGCAGCTTTACTGCCAGGGGGAATGAGCAGTTCTTC.

This rearrangement joins TRBV14 to TRBJ2-3; tentative D call: TRBD1 (5 bases). This CDR3 region has 13 residues. Germline values: CDR1 SGHDN, CDR2 FVKESK. Trimming shortened V by 6 bases and J by 3 bases, and 10 bases separated the two germline ends. This CDR3 is CASSYDSTDTQYF. CDR3 in DNA: TGTGCCAGCAGTTACGACAGTACAGATACGCAGTATTTT.

The V call is TRBV27, the J call TRBJ2-3; D may be TRBD2 (6 bases). The CDR3 runs to 16 residues. V lost 8 bases, J lost 2 bases, and 20 bases lay in between. Germline V lookup: CDR1 MNHEY, CDR2 SMNVEV (reference sequence). In DNA, the CDR3 is TGTGCCAGCTCTCTTACCCGTAGGCGGGACACAGATACGCAGTATTTT. This translates into CASSLTRRRDTDTQYF.

CDR3 loop: CASAIGLADNEQFF. The CDR3 region has the DNA TGCGCCAGCGCGATAGGACTAGCGGACAATGAGCAGTTCTTC. This sequence joins TRBV4-3 and TRBJ2-1; 10 positions match TRBD2. After removal of 8 bases from V and 5 bases from J, the junction contained 6 bases not matched to a gene. Germline values: CDR1 LGHNA, CDR2 YSLEER. The CDR3 loop spans 14 amino acids.

In DNA, the CDR3 is TGCGCCAGCAGCCTGGGACTAGCGGGGGACCTCTCCTACGAGCAGTACTTC. Protein: CASSLGLAGDLSYEQYF. The J gene is TRBJ2-7, the V gene TRBV5-1; 14 bases align to TRBD2. The CDR3 extends over 17 amino acids. V lost 4 bases and J lost 0; bases outside the gene matches: 6. CDR1 is SGHRS and CDR2 is YFSETQ in the germline V gene. Supplemented by reference TRBV5-1 and TRBJ2-7, the full variable domain reads KAGVTQTPRYLIKTRGQQVTLSCSPISGHRSVSWYQQTPGQGLQFLFEYFSETQRNKGNFPGRFSGRQFSNSRSEMNVSTLELGDSALYLCASSLGLAGDLSYEQYFGPGTRLTVT.

The J gene is TRBJ2-1, the V gene TRBV7-3; TRBD1 aligns across 7 bases. Germline V CDR1 and CDR2: SGHTA, FQGTGA. The CDR3 has 15 residues. V lost 5 bases to trimming and J lost 8 bases; unmatched junction nucleotides: 12. The CDR3 DNA follows: TGTGCCAGCAGCCCCACAGGGGACACCCGGGATGAGCAGTTCTTC. Its translation is CASSPTGDTRDEQFF.

The chain uses TRBV7-9 and TRBJ1-1, with D possibly being TRBD1 (6 bases). Per the germline V gene, CDR1 is SEHNR and CDR2 is FQNEAQ (reference sequence). The CDR3 contains 15 residues. The ends were cut back, 4 bases at V and 4 bases at J, with 16 bases in the middle. This chain's CDR3 is CASSSAGVATTEAFF. The CDR3, as DNA: TGTGCCAGCAGCTCAGCAGGGGTGGCTACCACTGAAGCTTTCTTT.

The chain uses TRBV5-1 and TRBJ1-2; a possible D gene is TRBD1 (5 bases). Trimming shortened V by 4 bases and J by 8 bases, and 24 bases separated the two germline ends. Germline V gene lookup returns CDR1 SGHRS and CDR2 YFSETQ. The CDR3 contains 16 residues. CDR3 amino acids: CASSVPRQGQFSGYTF. The CDR3 DNA sequence: TGCGCCAGCAGCGTCCCTCGGCAGGGCCAGTTTTCGGGCTACACCTTC.

V usage is TRBV9 and J usage is TRBJ1-2, with 7 bases that match TRBD1. This CDR3 has 15 amino acids. After removal of 1 base from V and 7 bases from J, the junction contained 10 bases not matched to a gene. Germline lookup yields CDR1 SGDLS and CDR2 YYNGEE. The CDR3, as DNA: TGTGCCAGCAGCGTACTGGGACAGTCAGTCGGTGGCTACACCTTC. Translation: CASSVLGQSVGGYTF.

The chain recombines TRBV7-3 with TRBJ1-1; a weak D match, TRBD1 (5 bases). V gave up 0 bases and J gave up 2 bases, with 13 bases separating them. Looked up from germline, CDR1 is SGHTA and CDR2 is FQGTGA. The length of the CDR3 is 16 residues. This CDR3 is CASSLTGLGQNTEAFF. The CDR3 DNA reads TGTGCCAGCAGCTTAACGGGGTTGGGGCAAAACACTGAAGCTTTCTTT. Full variable domain (outside the CDR3, taken from reference TRBV7-3 and TRBJ1-1): GAGVSQTPSNKVTEKGKYVELRCDPISGHTALYWYRQSLGQGPEFLIYFQGTGAADDSGLPNDRFFAVRPEGSVSTLKIQRTERGDSAVYLCASSLTGLGQNTEAFFGQGTRLTVV.

J is TRBJ1-6 and V is TRBV27, with a weak D call TRBD1 (6 bases). The CDR3 sequence is 13 residues long. V was clipped by 9 bases and J by 6 bases, with 12 bases between them. Germline V gene data show CDR1 as MNHEY and CDR2 as SMNVEV (reference sequence). CDR3 sequence: CASMGAANSPLHF. The CDR3 DNA sequence: TGTGCCAGTATGGGGGCAGCTAATTCACCCCTCCACTTT.

This chain uses TRBV7-8 with TRBJ2-4; the match to TRBD2 covers 11 bases. The CDR3 sequence is 17 residues long. In germline, CDR1 is SGHVS, CDR2 FQNEAQ. V shed 5 bases, J shed 1 base, and the junction held 7 bases outside the gene matches. The CDR3 loop reads CASSPRRLAGAKNIQYF. Written as DNA, the CDR3 is TGTGCCAGCAGCCCCCGAAGACTAGCGGGGGCCAAAAACATTCAGTACTTC.

This rearrangement joins TRBV10-2 to TRBJ1-5; no reliable D call. CDR3 size: 14 residues. With 6 bases removed from V and 3 bases from J, the gap between germline ends came to 12 bases. Germline V gene sequence: CDR1 WSHSY, CDR2 SAAADI. Here the CDR3 DNA reads TGCGCCAGCAGCCGCGGGAGCCTCAATCAGCCCCAGCATTTT. Translating it yields CASSRGSLNQPQHF.

V is TRBV4-3 and J is TRBJ2-1; D perhaps matches TRBD2 (6 bases). The V gene lost 0 bases and the J gene lost 1 base, with 13 bases spanning the gap. Germline V CDR1 and CDR2: LGHNA, YSLEER. The CDR3 is made up of 17 amino acids. For the CDR3, the DNA is TGCGCCAGCAGCCAAGATTCGGGAGCGCGGTCCTACAATGAGCAGTTCTTC. Amino acids: CASSQDSGARSYNEQFF.

The V gene is TRBV28, the J gene TRBJ1-1, with TRBD1 matching over 7 bases. Germline V gene data show CDR1 as MDHEN and CDR2 as SYDVKM. J gave up 4 bases and V 6 bases, and 5 bases lay outside the gene matches. There are 13 residues in the CDR3. The CDR3 here is CASSLTGATEAFF. The CDR3 bases are TGTGCCAGCAGCCTTACAGGGGCCACTGAAGCTTTCTTT.

V and J are TRBV5-4 and TRBJ1-2, with a weak D call TRBD1 (5 bases). The CDR3 is 15 amino acids. Germline V gene data show CDR1 as SGHNT and CDR2 as YYREEE (reference sequence). V shed 0 bases and J shed 5 bases, with 14 bases lying between them. Here the CDR3 DNA reads TGTGCCAGCAGCTTGGCCTCGGCGGGGGGGTATGGCTACACCTTC. Protein: CASSLASAGGYGYTF.